This is a list of T cell receptor beta chains from one sample in a study of shared clonotypes between healthy human individuals. The data were produced by immunoSEQ multiplex PCR, yet TCRdb's version contains in-frame clones alone and is incomplete. The data show around 1,900,000 clones, around 93% seen once. The sequencing input was naive CD8+ T cells from PBMCs. The receptor source for this set is a man aged 18 to 30 in good health. Some clones in this sample may be carry-over from other donors' samples. The CDR3 runs from the conserved cysteine through the conserved F or W. The size field is filled for only some rows; it gives once, few, many or a size class.

V gene: TRBV5-6
clone size: .
CDR3 protein: CASSFTSGSRYETQYF

V gene: TRBV7-9
clone size: .
CDR3 protein: CASAPGLAGVLETQYF

V gene: TRBV29-1
clone size: .
CDR3 protein: CSVGVRGQWNEQFF

V gene: TRBV28
clone size: .
CDR3 protein: CASSSQTGTKFYYEQYF

V gene: TRBV5-6
clone size: once
CDR3 protein: CASSDRPDLNF

V gene: TRBV27
clone size: few
CDR3 protein: CASSLLGTGEAFF

V gene: TRBV10-3
clone size: .
CDR3 protein: CATRSQVGRDSVYGYTF

V gene: TRBV5-1
clone size: .
CDR3 protein: CASSLGLGAFF

V gene: TRBV9
clone size: .
CDR3 protein: CASSILEGSDGYTF

V gene: TRBV7-6
clone size: .
CDR3 protein: CASSLNRGAVETQYF

V gene: TRBV7-9
clone size: .
CDR3 protein: CASSTPGELFF

V gene: TRBV14
clone size: .
CDR3 protein: CASSQGGYRNTEAFF

V gene: TRBV6-5
clone size: once
CDR3 protein: CASSSIDRSYNYGYTF

V gene: TRBV4-3
clone size: .
CDR3 protein: CASSQDNRDPYGYTF

V gene: TRBV12-5
clone size: .
CDR3 protein: CASGPVGASTYNEQFF

V gene: TRBV6-6
clone size: .
CDR3 protein: CASSNRAGGLTEAFF

V gene: TRBV4-2
clone size: .
CDR3 protein: CASSQGDSNQPQHF

V gene: TRBV27
clone size: .
CDR3 protein: CASSLSLGTSGYEQYF

V gene: TRBV6-1
clone size: .
CDR3 protein: CASSESVGYNEQFF

V gene: TRBV2
clone size: .
CDR3 protein: CASSRRDLMYNEQFF

V gene: TRBV21-1
clone size: .
CDR3 protein: CASSKAAAFYIPEAFF

V gene: TRBV27
clone size: .
CDR3 protein: CASSLMSSGRYEQYF

V gene: TRBV29-1
clone size: .
CDR3 protein: CSVGGARTGELFF

V gene: TRBV2
clone size: .
CDR3 protein: CASLGGDTQYF

V gene: TRBV18
clone size: .
CDR3 protein: CASSRAGTHTEAFF

V gene: TRBV6-1
clone size: .
CDR3 protein: CASSGVARGGPQHF

V gene: TRBV27
clone size: few
CDR3 protein: CASSFGVSYEQYF

V gene: TRBV19
clone size: .
CDR3 protein: CASSNRGRLEKLFF

V gene: TRBV10-3
clone size: few
CDR3 protein: CAIRSTNTGELFF

V gene: TRBV27
clone size: .
CDR3 protein: CASTSGYSYEQYF

V gene: TRBV19
clone size: once
CDR3 protein: CASSMGTGNSYEQYF

V gene: TRBV27
clone size: .
CDR3 protein: CASSLQPGRITYEQYF

V gene: TRBV7-9
clone size: .
CDR3 protein: CASSPQLGRARGEQYF

V gene: TRBV19
clone size: .
CDR3 protein: CASRGRDTGELFF

V gene: TRBV7-9
clone size: .
CDR3 protein: CASSFRDFPYGYTF

V gene: TRBV5-6
clone size: .
CDR3 protein: CASFRGLNYEQYF

V gene: TRBV10-2
clone size: .
CDR3 protein: CASSYGEGGEQFF

V gene: TRBV7-3
clone size: .
CDR3 protein: CATSHNWGGLAGLTDTQYF

V gene: TRBV5-1
clone size: .
CDR3 protein: CASSLLAGEAYEQYF

V gene: TRBV10-1
clone size: .
CDR3 protein: CASGAMGPEINDSGNTIYF

V gene: TRBV27
clone size: .
CDR3 protein: CASRLAGGLVETQYF

V gene: TRBV19
clone size: .
CDR3 protein: CASSIGLAGSTEQFF

V gene: TRBV25-1
clone size: once
CDR3 protein: CASSELRGTPDSGNTIYF

V gene: TRBV5-1
clone size: .
CDR3 protein: CASSLAPGTDTQYF

V gene: TRBV19
clone size: .
CDR3 protein: CASSDLAAASYNEQFF

V gene: TRBV7-6
clone size: .
CDR3 protein: CASSLLVGEPEAFF

V gene: TRBV7-3
clone size: .
CDR3 protein: CASSLNVGELYNEQFF

V gene: TRBV5-1
clone size: once
CDR3 protein: CASSLEGEQYF

V gene: TRBV28
clone size: once
CDR3 protein: CASSSEIAYEQYF

V gene: TRBV10-3
clone size: .
CDR3 protein: CAISSSGSSYEQYF

V gene: TRBV7-8
clone size: once
CDR3 protein: CASSFLGRGTEAFF

V gene: TRBV6-5
clone size: .
CDR3 protein: CASSYGPLPYEQYF

V gene: TRBV6-5
clone size: .
CDR3 protein: CASSYGVGRDAFF

V gene: TRBV27
clone size: .
CDR3 protein: CASSLDRGGYEQYF

V gene: TRBV25-1
clone size: .
CDR3 protein: CASQLPGAGELFF

V gene: TRBV5-3
clone size: .
CDR3 protein: CARSSQSSRGLAVYEQYF